In its sample, the clone carrying this T cell receptor beta chain was seen many times. Its cognate antigen is unknown. The V gene lost 0 bases and the J gene lost 5 bases, with 11 bases spanning the gap. CDR3 size: 14 residues. The germline V gene encodes CDR1 DFQATT and CDR2 SNEGSKA (reference sequence). The sample is drawn from a study of human T cells and chemical hapten exposure. General study points: Alopecia in all donors means immunity may differ from healthy individuals.

One entry per CDR3 protein results from TCRdb running MiXCR on the RACE reads. The sample has tens of thousands of distinct CDR3 sequences; more than 6.5% are singletons. The time point: patch test 2, 6 weeks after DPC sensitization. Treatment specified: therapeutic diphenylcyclopropenone sensitization with weekly scalp DPC. The origin of this receptor is a woman in her thirties with alopecia areata. Some clones in this sample may be carry-over from other donors' samples. The chain has TRBV20-1 and TRBJ1-3; D is undetermined. This specimen consisted of whole blood, obtained in connection with sensitization to the hapten diphenylcyclopropenone (DPC). Here the CDR3 reads CSARDRVWRNTIYF. The CDR3, as DNA: TGCAGTGCTAGAGATCGTGTGTGGAGAAACACCATATATTTT.